Shown below are 26 T cell receptor beta chains from a single sample sequenced in a study of CD8+ T cells in alopecia areata. Reverse transcribed after extraction, RNA yielded cDNA as the sequencing template. Here immunoSEQ multiplex PCR was the method, and the copy in TCRdb shows in-frame clones only, minus some. The sample yields roughly 150,000 clones, over 45% seen once. The sample consisted of CD4+ T cells sorted from blood. The receptors shown here come from a human donor with alopecia areata.

The chain employs TRBV9 and TRBJ1-2; 12 bases agree with TRBD1. Losses at the gene ends were 4 bases for V and 7 bases for J; bases not matched to a gene: 8. The CDR3 extends over 15 amino acids. CDR1 is SGDLS, CDR2 YYNGEE, per germline. CDR3 nucleotides: TGTGCCAGCAGCTTGGGGACAGGGGGCGTTCGTGGCTACACCTTC. As protein: CASSLGTGGVRGYTF. Filled out from reference TRBV9 and TRBJ1-2, the complete variable domain reads DSGVTQTPKHLITATGQRVTLRCSPRSGDLSVYWYQQSLDQGLQFLIQYYNGEERAKGNILERFSAQQFPDLHSELNLSSLELGDSALYFCASSLGTGGVRGYTFGSGTRLTVV.

This clone was detected only a few times. The chain carries TRBV7-9 and TRBJ1-2; D is unclear. V lost 0 bases and J lost 9, with 11 bases in between. The CDR3 covers 13 residues. Germline loops: CDR1 SEHNR, CDR2 FQNEAQ (reference sequence). CDR3 DNA sequence: TGTGCCAGCAGCTTAGCCTCCGAACGTCGCTACACCTTC. Its translation: CASSLASERRYTF.

This chain connects TRBV7-9 to TRBJ2-7; D may be TRBD1 (6 bases). Germline loops: CDR1 SEHNR, CDR2 FQNEAQ (reference sequence). This CDR3 has 12 residues. V was pared by 5 bases and J by 5 bases, with 10 bases between. CDR3 protein: CASSQTGNEQYF. The CDR3 DNA sequence: TGTGCCAGCAGCCAAACAGGGAACGAGCAGTACTTC.

This sequence joins TRBV29-1 and TRBJ1-2; no clear D. The germline V and J ends were trimmed by 0 bases and 8 bases, with 4 bases remaining between them. The CDR3 contains 10 residues. Germline-derived CDR1 and CDR2 are SQVTM and ANQGSEA. CDR3 coding DNA: TGCAGCGTTGAAGATCCAGGCTACACCTTC. As protein: CSVEDPGYTF.

V and J are TRBV7-9 and TRBJ2-7, with D tentatively TRBD2 (5 bases). There are 12 residues in the CDR3. Germline CDR1 is SEHNR and CDR2 is FQNEAQ (reference sequence). V lost 5 bases and J 5 bases, leaving 10 bases between the germline ends. The CDR3 DNA reads TGTGCCAGCAGCAGGGAGTCGGACGAGCAGTACTTC. This codes for CASSRESDEQYF.

The gene calls are TRBV10-3 and TRBJ2-7, with TRBD2 matching over 8 bases. CDR3 size: 15 residues. Germline V CDR1 and CDR2: ENHRY, SYGVKD. The junction had 2 bases not matched to a gene; V was cut back by 0 bases and J by 1 base. The CDR3: CAISESSGSSYEQYF. The CDR3 bases are TGTGCCATCAGTGAGTCCAGCGGGAGTTCCTACGAGCAGTACTTC.

This chain uses TRBV29-1 with TRBJ1-1; possible D gene TRBD1, 6 bases. The CDR3 has 12 residues. V lost 4 bases and J 5 bases, leaving 11 bases between the germline ends. Germline CDR1 SQVTM, CDR2 ANQGSEA. The CDR3 protein is CSVGGRVTEAFF. CDR3 DNA sequence: TGCAGCGTTGGGGGGCGGGTTACTGAAGCTTTCTTT.

The V and J genes are TRBV5-1 and TRBJ1-5; D may be TRBD1 (5 bases). V lost 4 bases and J 5 bases, leaving 16 bases between the germline ends. CDR3 length: 15 amino acids. Germline V gene sequence: CDR1 SGHRS, CDR2 YFSETQ. CDR3 sequence: CASSPGREGDQPQHF. In DNA form, the CDR3 reads TGCGCCAGCAGCCCTGGTCGGGAAGGGGATCAGCCCCAGCATTTT.

The chain is built from TRBV6-6 and TRBJ2-5; 7 nucleotides line up with TRBD2. The ends lost 6 bases at V and 4 bases at J; junction bases unmatched: 2. This CDR3 has 12 residues. CDR1 and CDR2 from the germline V gene are MNHNY and SVGAGI (reference sequence). This chain's CDR3 is CASSPSGETQYF. The CDR3 DNA sequence: TGTGCCAGCAGCCCTAGCGGAGAGACCCAGTACTTC.

This chain uses TRBV9 with TRBJ2-3; TRBD2 matches at 8 bases. The germline V gene has CDR1 SGDLS and CDR2 YYNGEE. This CDR3 comprises 14 residues. Germline trimming cut 2 bases from V and 6 bases from J; bases unmatched to any gene: 5. CDR3 in DNA: TGTGCCAGCAGCGTGGAAGCGGGAGAGGATACGCAGTATTTT. Protein sequence: CASSVEAGEDTQYF.

This clone came up a few times. The chain carries TRBV29-1 and TRBJ2-7; 12 nucleotides align to TRBD1. The CDR3 has 14 amino acids. Germline values: CDR1 SQVTM, CDR2 ANQGSEA. After removal of 7 bases from V and 7 bases from J, the junction contained 11 bases not matched to a gene. The CDR3 region is CSGGAGQGAEEQYF. CDR3 in DNA: TGCAGCGGTGGAGCGGGACAGGGGGCGGAAGAGCAGTACTTC.

The chain carries TRBV5-4 and TRBJ2-3, with unresolved D. Trimming removed 0 bases at V and 2 bases at J, with 1 base between. The CDR3 covers 12 residues. The germline gives CDR1 SGHNT, CDR2 YYREEE (reference sequence). The CDR3 reads CASSLDTDTQYF. The CDR3 bases are TGTGCCAGCAGCTTGGACACAGATACGCAGTATTTT.

The chain carries TRBV28 and TRBJ2-5, with a tentative D call TRBD1 (5 bases). This CDR3 has 14 amino acids. The V end lost 2 bases, the J end lost 1 base, and 8 bases lay between the germline ends. Germline V CDR1 and CDR2: MDHEN, SYDVKM. The CDR3 DNA reads as TGTGCCAGCAGTTTACGGACACGCCAAGAGACCCAGTACTTC. As protein: CASSLRTRQETQYF.

This clone appeared a few times. The CDR3 DNA sequence: TGTGCCAGCAAGTCCCCAGCCTATGGCTACACCTTC. It is translated as CASKSPAYGYTF. This rearrangement joins TRBV28 to TRBJ1-2; D remains ambiguous. V was trimmed by 7 bases and J by 4 bases, leaving 10 bases between them. The CDR3 length is 12 residues. Germline CDR1 and CDR2: MDHEN and SYDVKM.

The rearrangement joins TRBV5-1 to TRBJ2-7; perhaps TRBD1 as D (6 bases). The CDR3 consists of 14 residues. Germline lookup yields CDR1 SGHRS and CDR2 YFSETQ. The V end lost 1 base, the J end lost 3 bases, and 11 bases lay between the germline ends. In DNA, the CDR3 is TGCGCCAGCAGCTTGACAGGGTATGACTACGAGCAGTACTTC. It yields the protein CASSLTGYDYEQYF.

The chain is built from TRBV5-1 and TRBJ2-1; 8 nucleotides line up with TRBD2. V shed 4 bases, J shed 7 bases, and the junction held 10 bases outside the gene matches. Germline V gives CDR1 SGHRS, CDR2 YFSETQ. The length of the CDR3 is 15 residues. CDR3 in amino acids: CASSPGLEFRNEQFF. The CDR3 nucleotides read TGCGCCAGCAGCCCGGGACTAGAGTTCAGAAATGAGCAGTTCTTC.

The table lists this clone with a few counts. The chain couples TRBV28 to TRBJ1-1; D not resolved. Trimming took off 3 bases at V and 5 bases at J, with 7 bases between the two ends. The CDR3 totals 12 residues. The germline V gene has CDR1 MDHEN and CDR2 SYDVKM. The DNA of the CDR3 is TGTGCCAGCAGTTTTCAGTGGACTGAAGCTTTCTTT. It translates to CASSFQWTEAFF.

V is TRBV9 and J is TRBJ2-3; D gene uncertain. CDR1 and CDR2 from the germline V gene are SGDLS and YYNGEE. The CDR3 sequence is 14 residues long. Trimming took 0 bases from V and 2 from J, leaving 7 bases between them. CDR3 bases: TGTGCCAGCAGCGTAGGTCAAGCCACAGATACGCAGTATTTT. Protein sequence: CASSVGQATDTQYF.

The chain carries TRBV30 and TRBJ2-2; 7 nucleotides agree with TRBD1. CDR1 and CDR2 (germline): GTSNPN, SVGIG (reference sequence). The CDR3 has 13 amino acids. After removal of 4 bases from V and 2 bases from J, the junction contained 1 base not matched to a gene. The CDR3 sequence is CAWTGGNTGELFF. In nucleotides, the CDR3 is TGTGCCTGGACAGGGGGAAACACCGGGGAGCTGTTTTTT.

V is TRBV7-9 and J is TRBJ2-5, with 7 bases identical to TRBD2. The trim removed 7 bases at V and 5 bases at J, leaving 7 bases unmatched. CDR3 length equals 13 residues. CDR1 and CDR2 (germline): SEHNR, FQNEAQ (reference sequence). In DNA, the CDR3 is TGTGCCAGCACCCTGGGAGGGGTCGAGACCCAGTACTTC. Translating gives CASTLGGVETQYF.

This clone has a handful of counts. This chain uses TRBV14 with TRBJ2-1, with a tentative D call TRBD2 (5 bases). CDR3 length: 12 amino acids. Trimming cost V 0 bases and J 9 bases, with 6 bases left between them. The germline V gene encodes CDR1 SGHDN and CDR2 FVKESK. CDR3 sequence reads: CASSQDAGEQFF. The CDR3 region has the DNA TGTGCCAGCAGCCAAGATGCGGGTGAGCAGTTCTTC.

This clone was counted only a few times. The chain recombines TRBV29-1 with TRBJ1-5; the D gene is possibly TRBD1 (5 bases). The germline V gene encodes CDR1 SQVTM and CDR2 ANQGSEA. V gave up 4 bases and J gave up 1 base, with 8 bases separating them. CDR3 length equals 13 residues. CDR3 amino acids: CSVAGRSNQPQHF. DNA for the CDR3: TGCAGCGTTGCGGGACGGAGCAATCAGCCCCAGCATTTT.

J is TRBJ2-2 and V is TRBV4-1; possibly TRBD2 for D (6 bases). The CDR3 runs 16 residues. CDR1 and CDR2 from the germline V gene are MGHRA and YSYEKL. The germline V and J ends were trimmed by 4 bases and 8 bases, with 20 bases remaining between them. The CDR3 DNA reads as TGCGCCAGCAGCCTCCACCCTGGGGGGATCGTTGGGGAGCTGTTTTTT. This gives the protein CASSLHPGGIVGELFF.

This sequence joins TRBV11-2 and TRBJ1-1; D may be TRBD1 (5 bases). The CDR3 is 15 amino acids. Trimming took off 0 bases at V and 1 base at J, with 9 bases between the two ends. The germline CDR1 and CDR2 sequences are SGHAT and FQNNGV. CDR3 sequence (DNA): TGTGCCAGCAGCTTAGAGGCAGGGTGGAACACTGAAGCTTTCTTT. Translating it yields CASSLEAGWNTEAFF.

J is TRBJ2-7 and V is TRBV5-1; 10 bases agree with TRBD1. Germline assignment: CDR1 SGHRS and CDR2 YFSETQ. The CDR3 extends over 15 amino acids. With V trimmed by 0 bases and J by 6 bases, 6 bases remained unmatched. CDR3 nucleotide sequence: TGCGCCAGCAGCTTGGAGGGACAGGGGAGTCGCGAGCAGTACTTC. Translation: CASSLEGQGSREQYF.

This chain uses TRBV9 with TRBJ2-1; 13 nucleotides agree with TRBD2. This CDR3 contains 14 residues. Germline CDR1 reads SGDLS; CDR2 reads YYNGEE. Trimming took 0 bases from V and 9 from J; bases not matched to a gene: 0. CDR3 bases: TGTGCCAGCAGCGTAGGGACTAGCGGGGGTGAGCAGTTCTTC. Translating it yields CASSVGTSGGEQFF.